A selection of T cell receptor beta chains follows, all from one sample in a study of control samples from healthy donors and cancer patients. TCRdb's copy holds only in-frame clones and misses some; the assay was immunoSEQ multiplex PCR. The repertoire consists of about 51,000 clones, with more than 70% occurring once and the leading ten covering roughly 42%. Sequenced material: PBMCs. The receptors were sampled from a man between 50 and 59 years old with head and neck cancer. CDR3s include the opening cysteine and the closing phenylalanine or tryptophan. Fields, in order: clone size, V gene, J gene, D gene, CDR3 DNA, CDR3 protein. D genes are given only for firm matches. Size values are once, few and many counts, or a class for expanded clones, and some rows have none.

size: NA; V: TRBV2; J: TRBJ2-5; D: NA; DNA: TGTGCCAGCACCATTACAGGGTTAGAGACCCAGTACTTC; CDR3: CASTITGLETQYF
size: few; V: TRBV7-9; J: TRBJ2-1; D: NA; DNA: TGTGCCAGCAGCTTAGGTAATTTTGGCGGGCGCTACAATGAGCAGTTCTTC; CDR3: CASSLGNFGGRYNEQFF
size: NA; V: TRBV12-3/TRBV12-4; J: TRBJ2-1; D: TRBD2; DNA: TGTGCCAGCGCGGGACTAGCGAACAATGAGCAGTTCTTC; CDR3: CASAGLANNEQFF
size: NA; V: TRBV27; J: TRBJ2-5; D: NA; DNA: TGTGCCAGCAGTTCAATCCGGGGGCAAGAGACCCAGTACTTC; CDR3: CASSSIRGQETQYF
size: NA; V: TRBV11-2; J: TRBJ2-4; D: TRBD1; DNA: TGTGCCAGCGCACGGCGGACAGGGGCCAACATTCAGTACTTC; CDR3: CASARRTGANIQYF
size: NA; V: TRBV28; J: TRBJ1-5; D: NA; DNA: TGTGCCAGCAGTTTGGGGGTACAGCCCCAGCATTTT; CDR3: CASSLGVQPQHF
size: NA; V: TRBV6-6; J: TRBJ1-4; D: NA; DNA: TGTGCCAGCAGAGACAGGCAGACTAATGAAAAACTGTTTTTT; CDR3: CASRDRQTNEKLFF
size: once; V: TRBV30; J: TRBJ2-7; D: TRBD1; DNA: TGTGCCTGGAGTCAGACAGGGGGTACGTACGAGCAGTACTTC; CDR3: CAWSQTGGTYEQYF
size: few; V: TRBV24-1; J: TRBJ2-1; D: TRBD2; DNA: TGTGCCACCAGTGTAGGGACTAGCGGGTACAATGAGCAGTTCTTC; CDR3: CATSVGTSGYNEQFF
size: few; V: TRBV6-5; J: TRBJ2-1; D: NA; DNA: TGTGCCAGCCCTAGGGAGTCCAGTGAGCAGTTCTTC; CDR3: CASPRESSEQFF
size: NA; V: TRBV27; J: TRBJ1-3; D: NA; DNA: TGTGCCAGCGACCGGGTCTCTGGAAACACCATATATTTT; CDR3: CASDRVSGNTIYF
size: NA; V: TRBV7-8; J: TRBJ2-7; D: TRBD1; DNA: TGTGCCAGCAGCTTAGCGGGGGGACAGGGTGGCTACGAGCAGTACTTC; CDR3: CASSLAGGQGGYEQYF
size: few; V: TRBV7-6; J: TRBJ2-7; D: NA; DNA: TGTGCCAGCAGCCGACTCCAGGGGACCTATTACGAGCAGTACTTC; CDR3: CASSRLQGTYYEQYF
size: NA; V: TRBV21-1; J: TRBJ2-1; D: NA; DNA: TGTGCCAGCAGGTGGGATGAGCAGTTCTTC; CDR3: CASRWDEQFF
size: NA; V: TRBV7-9; J: TRBJ1-4; D: NA; DNA: TGTGCCAGCGCCTCGGGGGGAAGGGGTAATGAAAAACTGTTTTTT; CDR3: CASASGGRGNEKLFF
size: few; V: TRBV5-1; J: TRBJ2-3; D: TRBD2; DNA: TGCGCCAGCAGCTTGGCCGGCGGGACTAGCGGGGCAGATACGCAGTATTTT; CDR3: CASSLAGGTSGADTQYF
size: NA; V: TRBV6-2/TRBV6-3; J: TRBJ1-1; D: NA; DNA: TGTGCCAGCAGCCCCCTGGAGGGTGTCACTGAAGCTTTCTTT; CDR3: CASSPLEGVTEAFF
size: NA; V: TRBV25-1; J: TRBJ2-7; D: TRBD1; DNA: TGTGCCAGCAGTGAGGGACAGAACCGACACGAGCAGTACTTC; CDR3: CASSEGQNRHEQYF
size: NA; V: TRBV7-2; J: TRBJ2-7; D: NA; DNA: TGTGCCAGCAGAGCCGGGCCCAGCTCCTACGAGCAGTACTTC; CDR3: CASRAGPSSYEQYF
size: once; V: TRBV10-1; J: TRBJ1-1; D: NA; DNA: TGCGCCAGCCCCCCCGGACTGAGGTCCTGGATGAACACTGAAGCTTTCTTT; CDR3: CASPPGLRSWMNTEAFF
size: once; V: TRBV3-1/TRBV3-2; J: TRBJ2-1; D: TRBD2; DNA: TGTGCCAGCAGCCAAGGTACGGGGGGGCGTTGTTTCTTC; CDR3: CASSQGTGGRCFF
size: NA; V: TRBV27; J: TRBJ2-3; D: TRBD2; DNA: TGTGCCTCTGCGCCGGGAGGAGAGACAGATACGCAGTATTTT; CDR3: CASAPGGETDTQYF
size: NA; V: TRBV7-6; J: TRBJ2-7; D: TRBD2; DNA: TGTGCCAGCAGCCAAAGGCGAGCGGGAGGCTTCTACGAGCAGTACTTC; CDR3: CASSQRRAGGFYEQYF
size: NA; V: TRBV7-9; J: TRBJ2-2; D: NA; DNA: TGTGCCAGCAGCTTGGGTCGGGAGATGTTCACCGGGGAGCTGTTTTTT; CDR3: CASSLGREMFTGELFF
size: NA; V: TRBV7-3; J: TRBJ2-7; D: NA; DNA: TGTGCCAGCAGCTTCCAAAAGGCTTCCTACGAGCAGTACTTC; CDR3: CASSFQKASYEQYF
size: NA; V: TRBV9; J: TRBJ2-5; D: TRBD2; DNA: TGTGCCAGCAGCCTTCTAGCGGGCCAAGAGACCCAGTACTTC; CDR3: CASSLLAGQETQYF
size: NA; V: TRBV20-1; J: TRBJ2-1; D: NA; DNA: TGCAGTGCTAGTCGGGGCCCATCCTACAATGAGCAGTTCTTC; CDR3: CSASRGPSYNEQFF
size: NA; V: TRBV6-5; J: TRBJ1-1; D: NA; DNA: TGTGCCAGCAGTTACAGCGGCAGGGACCGCGGTTTGGCTTTCTTT; CDR3: CASSYSGRDRGLAFF
size: NA; V: TRBV9; J: TRBJ2-7; D: NA; DNA: TGTGCCAGCAGCGTAGGGTCAGCGGTTTTTTATTACGAGCAGTACTTC; CDR3: CASSVGSAVFYYEQYF
size: NA; V: TRBV25-1; J: TRBJ2-2; D: NA; DNA: TGTGCCAGCAGTGCGCCTCGGGCCGGGGAGCTGTTTTTT; CDR3: CASSAPRAGELFF
size: few; V: TRBV9; J: TRBJ1-6; D: NA; DNA: TGTGCCAGCAGCGTAGGTCAAGTCTCACCCCTCCACTTT; CDR3: CASSVGQVSPLHF
size: NA; V: TRBV24-1; J: TRBJ2-1; D: NA; DNA: TGTGCCACCAGTGACATACAGGGCTACAATGAGCAGTTCTTC; CDR3: CATSDIQGYNEQFF
size: NA; V: TRBV29-1; J: TRBJ1-1; D: TRBD1; DNA: TGCAGCGCTCGACCGGGACAGGGGGAAGCTTTCTTT; CDR3: CSARPGQGEAFF
size: NA; V: TRBV20-1; J: TRBJ2-3; D: TRBD2; DNA: TGCAGTGCTAGTGGGACTAGCGAGAGCACAGATACGCAGTATTTT; CDR3: CSASGTSESTDTQYF
size: NA; V: TRBV12-5; J: TRBJ2-7; D: NA; DNA: TGTGCTAGTGCCATACGGGGACAGCAGTACTTC; CDR3: CASAIRGQQYF
size: NA; V: TRBV18; J: TRBJ1-1; D: NA; DNA: TGTGCCAGCTCCCCCGGGGTTAAGGACACTGAAGCTTTCTTT; CDR3: CASSPGVKDTEAFF
size: NA; V: TRBV28; J: TRBJ2-3; D: NA; DNA: TGTGCCAGCAGACAACGTAGCGGTGACGGAGATACGCAGTATTTT; CDR3: CASRQRSGDGDTQYF
size: NA; V: TRBV4-2; J: TRBJ2-1; D: TRBD1; DNA: TGTGCCAGCAGCCAAGGGGACAGATTTTCGTCCAATGAGCAGTTCTTC; CDR3: CASSQGDRFSSNEQFF
size: NA; V: TRBV6-2/TRBV6-3; J: TRBJ2-1; D: TRBD2; DNA: TGTGCCAGCAGTTACCCTGCTGCGGTAGCGGGGCTCTACAATGAGCAGTTCTTC; CDR3: CASSYPAAVAGLYNEQFF
size: NA; V: TRBV19; J: TRBJ1-1; D: NA; DNA: TGTGCCAGTGAGGAGTCCCAGGGGTACACTGAAGCTTTCTTT; CDR3: CASEESQGYTEAFF
size: NA; V: TRBV11-2; J: TRBJ1-4; D: NA; DNA: TGTGCCAGCAGCCCACAGACAGGTCTCTATGAAAAACTGTTTTTT; CDR3: CASSPQTGLYEKLFF
size: NA; V: TRBV28; J: TRBJ2-7; D: NA; DNA: TGTGCCAGCAGTTTATCTACTAACCCCTACGAGCAGTACTTC; CDR3: CASSLSTNPYEQYF
size: once; V: TRBV10-3; J: TRBJ1-5; D: NA; DNA: TGTGCCATCAGTCCTACCCACTCTAGCGGGCAGCCCCAGCATTTT; CDR3: CAISPTHSSGQPQHF
size: NA; V: TRBV7-8; J: TRBJ2-5; D: NA; DNA: TGTGCCAGCAGCTTAGGGTTTGTGTTAGCGAGAGCTTCGACCCAGTACTTC; CDR3: CASSLGFVLARASTQYF
size: NA; V: TRBV5-6; J: TRBJ1-6; D: TRBD1; DNA: TGTGCCAGCAGCCTGATACAGGGGAATAATTCACCCCTCCACTTT; CDR3: CASSLIQGNNSPLHF
size: NA; V: TRBV6-1; J: TRBJ2-2; D: NA; DNA: TGTGCCAGCAGTGAAGTTGGGAACACCGGGGAGCTGTTTTTT; CDR3: CASSEVGNTGELFF
size: once; V: TRBV28; J: TRBJ2-5; D: NA; DNA: TGTGCCAGCAGTCTCACACCTGGGACCCAAGAGACCCAGTACTTC; CDR3: CASSLTPGTQETQYF
size: NA; V: TRBV12-3/TRBV12-4; J: TRBJ2-7; D: TRBD2; DNA: TGTGCCAGCAGGGGAGGGGTTCTTGAGCAGTACTTC; CDR3: CASRGGVLEQYF
size: few; V: TRBV29-1; J: TRBJ2-5; D: NA; DNA: TGCAGCGTGGCCAGAAAAGAGACCCAGTACTTC; CDR3: CSVARKETQYF
size: NA; V: TRBV7-3; J: TRBJ1-2; D: NA; DNA: TGTGCCAGCAGCCCGGGTAGTTGGGTGGAAGGCTACACCTTC; CDR3: CASSPGSWVEGYTF
size: NA; V: TRBV11-3; J: TRBJ1-1; D: NA; DNA: TGTGCCAGCAGCTTAGATACCTCTGACGGGGTTAACACTGAAGCTTTCTTT; CDR3: CASSLDTSDGVNTEAFF
size: NA; V: TRBV11-2; J: TRBJ2-1; D: TRBD2; DNA: TGTGCCAGCAGCTTAGAGCTAGCGGGAGTAAGGGAGCAGTTCTTC; CDR3: CASSLELAGVREQFF
size: NA; V: TRBV7-2; J: TRBJ2-7; D: NA; DNA: TGTGCCAGCAGCCCAAACATGGCCGGCCAGGGGGAGCAGTACTTC; CDR3: CASSPNMAGQGEQYF
size: NA; V: TRBV3-1/TRBV3-2; J: TRBJ1-6; D: NA; DNA: TGTGCCAGCAGCCCGCAGGAAAGCTCCTATAATTCACCCCTCCACTTT; CDR3: CASSPQESSYNSPLHF
size: NA; V: TRBV6-2/TRBV6-3; J: TRBJ2-5; D: NA; DNA: TGTGCCAGCAGCCCCCCGGCAGAGACCCAGTACTTC; CDR3: CASSPPAETQYF
size: once; V: TRBV7-2; J: TRBJ2-5; D: NA; DNA: TGTGCCAGCAGCTCCCTCAGGGGTGCCCAAGAGACCCAGTACTTC; CDR3: CASSSLRGAQETQYF
size: NA; V: TRBV7-3; J: TRBJ1-5; D: NA; DNA: TGTGCCAGCGGCTTAAATAGGGATCAGCCCCAGCATTTT; CDR3: CASGLNRDQPQHF